This record concerns one TCR beta chain sequence. Preparation of the TCR beta libraries relied on UMI-labeled 5' RACE. Reprocessing the 5' RACE reads, TCRdb reports a single entry for every CDR3 protein and omits DNA. The sample table includes roughly 16,000 distinct CDR3 sequences. It was negative magnetic separation that enriched the total CD8+ T cells. These data belong to a study of human CD8 memory T cell subsets. The sample consisted of CD8+ stem-like memory T cells (TSCM and TCM) sorted from PBMCs. The subset denotes: stem-like memory CD8 T cells (TSTEM), CCR7+ PD-1- TIGIT-. The sequence was collected from a human donor in good health.

The CDR3 here is CASFQDYTEAFF. The chain has TRBV6-5 and TRBJ1-1. The CDR3 runs to 12 residues. Germline loops: CDR1 MNHEY, CDR2 SVGAGI.